This T cell receptor (beta chain) stems from a study of blood T cell repertoires in COVID-19. In the study overall: Material from acute and convalescent COVID-19 was sourced from the United States, Italy and Spain. PBMCs, B-cell-depleted T cells, or T cells provided the cDNA or gDNA that made up the material.

Study processing details: From reference gene primer amplification, estimates of nucleated cell counts were derived. Here immunoSEQ multiplex PCR was the method, and the copy in TCRdb shows in-frame clones only, minus some. The V and J calls and clone size were taken over from that table, and D and trimming were inferred from the DNA. The data contain about 55,000 clones, 75% to 95% of them seen just once; the ten biggest clones take up 13% to 15%. V dropped 2 bases and J dropped 1 base, with 12 bases sitting between them. Germline V CDR1 and CDR2: SGHRS, YFSETQ. The CDR3 is 15 amino acids. This TCR was sampled from a human donor with active COVID-19. The donor label of this sample is uncertain. The sample was peripheral blood. The chain couples TRBV5-1 to TRBJ1-2; a weak D match, TRBD1 (5 bases). The CDR3 nucleotides read TGCGCCAGCAGCTTCGTAGGGGATGGTAACTATGGCTACACCTTC. This encodes CASSFVGDGNYGYTF.